This TCR beta chain appears in the sequencing data of a study of blood T cell repertoires in COVID-19. This clone appeared a single time. Profiling relied on immunoSEQ multiplex PCR, and the TCRdb table lists in-frame clones only, not all of them. The sample carries about 220,000 clones, around 82% recorded once. Losses at the gene ends were 3 bases for V and 5 bases for J; bases not matched to a gene: 6. The CDR3 runs 15 residues. Germline V gives CDR1 WNHNN, CDR2 SYGVQD (reference sequence). The source material was peripheral blood. The clonotype comes from a woman aged 70-85 years with acute or convalescent COVID-19. V gene TRBV10-1 combines with J gene TRBJ1-1, with TRBD1 matching over 10 bases. The CDR3 loop is CASSDRQGARTEAFF. CDR3 nucleotides: TGCGCCAGCAGTGATCGACAGGGGGCGAGAACTGAAGCTTTCTTT.